The 19 T cell receptor beta chains below all came from one sample that was sequenced in a study of Tregs in tolerant kidney transplant recipients. The assay was immunoSEQ multiplex PCR, and TCRdb's table has in-frame clones only and misses some. This table holds about 240,000 clones, about 80% found once. The sample was CD4+ T cells from blood. The receptor source for this set is a human donor in good health.

J is TRBJ1-1 and V is TRBV7-2; no clear D gene. CDR3 length: 13 amino acids. The germline gives CDR1 SGHTA, CDR2 FQGNSA. V gave up 1 base and J gave up 7 bases, with 10 bases separating them. CDR3 in amino acids: CASSLVSEGEAFF. The CDR3 DNA follows: TGTGCCAGCAGCTTAGTCAGCGAAGGTGAAGCTTTCTTT.

This chain links TRBV28 with TRBJ1-2; D gene unclear. V was pared by 2 bases and J by 4 bases, with 8 bases between. Germline CDR1 MDHEN, CDR2 SYDVKM. The CDR3 consists of 13 residues. CDR3 sequence (DNA): TGTGCCAGCAGTTTACCCACGTTCTATGGCTACACCTTC. This encodes CASSLPTFYGYTF.

This chain links TRBV2 with TRBJ2-1, with D possibly matching TRBD2 (6 bases). The CDR3 runs to 15 residues. Germline V gene sequence: CDR1 SNHLY, CDR2 FYNNEI. V lost 1 base and J lost 9, with 16 bases in between. The CDR3 bases are TGTGCCAGCAGTGAAGAGAGGCTAGCGAAGCCTGAGCAGTTCTTC. It codes for CASSEERLAKPEQFF.

This clone was recorded once. The chain carries TRBV4-2 and TRBJ1-2, with a tentative D call TRBD1 (6 bases). V lost 1 base and J lost 5, with 11 bases in between. The CDR3 loop spans 14 amino acids. CDR1 is LGHNA and CDR2 is YNFKEQ in the germline V gene. DNA of the CDR3: TGTGCCAGCAGCCAAGCCGGCCAGGGGTATGGCTACACCTTC. It is translated as CASSQAGQGYGYTF.

V is TRBV5-1 and J is TRBJ2-2; maybe TRBD1 (6 bases). The V end lost 4 bases, the J end lost 7 bases, and 8 bases lay between the germline ends. The CDR3 contains 12 residues. Germline CDR1 is SGHRS and CDR2 is YFSETQ. DNA for the CDR3: TGCGCCAGCAGCCAGGGGATCGGGGAGCTGTTTTTT. Translation: CASSQGIGELFF.

This chain joins TRBV29-1 and TRBJ2-1; the D is unclear. Trimming shortened V by 3 bases and J by 8 bases, and 8 bases separated the two germline ends. CDR3 length: 11 amino acids. CDR1 and CDR2 from the germline V gene are SQVTM and ANQGSEA. The CDR3 DNA is TGCAGCGTTGATCGGAGTGATGAGCAGTTCTTC. Translated: CSVDRSDEQFF.

This chain uses TRBV18 with TRBJ2-1; 11 positions agree with TRBD2. The germline V gene has CDR1 KGHSH and CDR2 LQKENI. The V segment lost 1 base and the J segment 7 bases; nucleotides outside the gene matches: 3. This CDR3 has 15 amino acids. The CDR3 protein is CASSPLAGGENEQFF. CDR3 in DNA: TGTGCCAGCTCACCACTAGCGGGGGGGGAGAATGAGCAGTTCTTC.

The table lists this clone with a count of one. The gene calls are TRBV7-6 and TRBJ1-5; D unresolved. Germline lookup yields CDR1 SGHVS and CDR2 FNYEAQ. The V gene lost 8 bases and the J gene lost 1 base, with 12 bases spanning the gap. CDR3 length: 14 residues. CDR3 in amino acids: CASAPGPSNQPQHF. For the CDR3, the DNA is TGTGCCAGCGCCCCCGGGCCAAGCAATCAGCCCCAGCATTTT.

The chain couples TRBV15 to TRBJ1-3; D uncertain. Germline V gene sequence: CDR1 LNHNV, CDR2 YYDKDF (reference sequence). V was shortened by 0 bases and J by 3 bases, with 9 bases between the two germline ends. The CDR3 has 15 residues. CDR3 region: CATSRDRAVGNTIYF. The CDR3 DNA follows: TGTGCCACCAGCAGAGATAGGGCAGTTGGAAACACCATATATTTT.

The rearrangement links TRBV11-2 to TRBJ1-2; TRBD1 agrees at 7 bases. The CDR3 covers 15 residues. CDR1 and CDR2 (germline): SGHAT, FQNNGV. The V and J ends lost 4 bases and 4 bases, in that order; junction bases with no gene match: 9. CDR3 DNA: TGTGCCAGCAGCTCTCTTAAGACAGGGATCTATGGCTACACCTTC. Translation: CASSSLKTGIYGYTF.

Turning to this clone: Compared with germline, one end of the junction differs, possibly owing to a read error. The rearrangement joins TRBV6-6 to TRBJ2-3, with no clear D. The germline V gene encodes CDR1 MNHNY and CDR2 SVGAGI (reference sequence). This CDR3 is built from 13 residues. The CDR3 DNA is TGTGCCAGCAGGATCCCAGCTTCAGATACGCGGTATTTT. Protein: CASRIPASDTRYF.

The rearrangement joins TRBV30 to TRBJ2-3, with TRBD2 identical over 10 bases. Per germline, CDR1 GTSNPN and CDR2 SVGIG (reference sequence). The V segment lost 5 bases and the J segment 4 bases; nucleotides outside the gene matches: 6. This CDR3 has 14 amino acids. As DNA, the CDR3 is TGTGCCTGGGCCCCTAGCGGGAGTGCAGATACGCAGTATTTT. The encoded protein is CAWAPSGSADTQYF.

The chain links TRBV18 to TRBJ2-1, with 13 bases identical to TRBD2. Germline CDR1 is KGHSH and CDR2 is LQKENI. The CDR3 runs to 16 residues. V trimming: 2 bases; J trimming: 5 bases; junction bases outside the gene matches: 3. CDR3 protein: CASSPRGTSGNNEQFF. The DNA for the CDR3 is TGTGCCAGCTCACCAAGGGGGACTAGCGGGAACAATGAGCAGTTCTTC.

This clone turned up a few times. This chain uses TRBV10-3 with TRBJ2-4; D is ambiguous. Germline V gene lookup returns CDR1 ENHRY and CDR2 SYGVKD. V was shortened by 0 bases and J by 9 bases, with 3 bases between the two germline ends. This CDR3 is 11 amino acids long. The CDR3 loop reads CAISESSIQYF. The CDR3, as DNA: TGTGCCATCAGTGAGTCGAGCATTCAGTACTTC.

The genes are TRBV6-5 and TRBJ1-1; D uncertain. Per the germline V gene, CDR1 is MNHEY and CDR2 is SVGAGI. V was trimmed by 3 bases and J by 1 base, leaving 9 bases between them. The CDR3 spans 14 residues. Here the CDR3 reads CASSYGPRNTEAFF. The DNA for the CDR3 is TGTGCCAGCAGTTATGGCCCCCGGAACACTGAAGCTTTCTTT.

The rearrangement links TRBV6-5 to TRBJ1-2; 9 nucleotides line up with TRBD1. In germline, CDR1 is MNHEY, CDR2 SVGAGI. This CDR3 has 14 amino acids. The trim removed 5 bases at V and 5 bases at J, leaving 6 bases unmatched. CDR3 in DNA: TGTGCCAGCAGTCAAGCCGGGACAGGGTATGGCTACACCTTC. This encodes CASSQAGTGYGYTF.

This rearrangement joins TRBV30 to TRBJ2-3; D call uncertain. The germline CDR1 and CDR2 sequences are GTSNPN and SVGIG (reference sequence). With 0 bases removed from V and 5 bases from J, the gap between germline ends came to 3 bases. The CDR3 spans 11 residues. CDR3 residues: CAWSVRDTQYF. The CDR3 DNA sequence: TGTGCCTGGAGTGTACGAGATACGCAGTATTTT.

The chain has TRBV10-3 and TRBJ2-2; TRBD2 matches at 8 bases. The trim removed 6 bases at V and 5 bases at J, leaving 5 bases unmatched. The CDR3 totals 14 residues. Germline V lookup: CDR1 ENHRY, CDR2 SYGVKD. The CDR3 DNA is TGTGCCATCAGGGCCGCTAGCGGGACCGGGGAGCTGTTTTTT. Its translation is CAIRAASGTGELFF.

This rearrangement joins TRBV5-1 to TRBJ2-3; TRBD2 matches at 12 bases. This CDR3 has 17 residues. J gave up 0 bases and V 5 bases, and 7 bases lay outside the gene matches. The V gene's germline CDR1 is SGHRS and CDR2 YFSETQ. This chain's CDR3 is CASRAGLAGYSTDTQYF. The CDR3 DNA sequence: TGCGCCAGCAGGGCAGGACTAGCGGGATATAGCACAGATACGCAGTATTTT.